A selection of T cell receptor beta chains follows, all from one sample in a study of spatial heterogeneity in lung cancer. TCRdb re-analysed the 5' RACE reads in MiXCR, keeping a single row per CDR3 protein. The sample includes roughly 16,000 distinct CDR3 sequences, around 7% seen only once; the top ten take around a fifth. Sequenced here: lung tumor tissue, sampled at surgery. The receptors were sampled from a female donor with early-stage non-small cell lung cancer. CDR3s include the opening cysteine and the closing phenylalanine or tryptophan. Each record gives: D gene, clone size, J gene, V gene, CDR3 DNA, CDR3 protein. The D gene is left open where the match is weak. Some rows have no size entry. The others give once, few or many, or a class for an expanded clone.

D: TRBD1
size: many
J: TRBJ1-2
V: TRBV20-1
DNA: TGCAGTGCTAGGGGACAGGGGGCAGGCGGCTACACCTTC
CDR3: CSARGQGAGGYTF

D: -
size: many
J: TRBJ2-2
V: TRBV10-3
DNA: TGTGCCATCAGTGAGGCAGGGAACACCGGGGAGCTGTTTTTT
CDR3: CAISEAGNTGELFF

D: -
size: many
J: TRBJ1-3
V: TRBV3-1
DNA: TGTGCCAGCAGCCAAGATTGGACAGCTTCTGGAAACACCATATATTTT
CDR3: CASSQDWTASGNTIYF

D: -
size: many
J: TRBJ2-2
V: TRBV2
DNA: TGTGCCAGCGGGGGGATCGGGGCCGGGGAGCTGTTTTTT
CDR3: CASGGIGAGELFF

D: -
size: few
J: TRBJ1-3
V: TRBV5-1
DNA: TGCGCCAGCAGCTTGCGTCCGAACTCTGGAAACACCATATATTTT
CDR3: CASSLRPNSGNTIYF

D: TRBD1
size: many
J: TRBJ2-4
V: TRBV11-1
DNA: TGTGCCAGCAGTAGTCGGGACAGCAAAAAAAACATTCAGTACTTC
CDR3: CASSSRDSKKNIQYF

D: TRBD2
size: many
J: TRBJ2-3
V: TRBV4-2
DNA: TGTGCCAGCAGCCAAGACCTAGCGGGGGGTACAGATACGCAGTATTTT
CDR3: CASSQDLAGGTDTQYF

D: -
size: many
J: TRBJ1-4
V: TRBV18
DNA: TGTGCCAGCTCACCACGTCCCTTGACAGCAACTAATGAAAAACTGTTTTTT
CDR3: CASSPRPLTATNEKLFF

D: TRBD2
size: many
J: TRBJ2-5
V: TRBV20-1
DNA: TGCAGTGCTAGAGTAGAAGGACTAGCCCGGGAGACCCAGTACTTC
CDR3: CSARVEGLARETQYF

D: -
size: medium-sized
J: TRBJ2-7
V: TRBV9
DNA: TGTGCCAGCAGCGTAGGAAGCCACCACGAGCAGTACTTC
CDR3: CASSVGSHHEQYF

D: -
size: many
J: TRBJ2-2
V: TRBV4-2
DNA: TGTGCCAGCAGCCAAGGGACAGCCAACACCGGGGAGCTGTTTTTT
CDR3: CASSQGTANTGELFF

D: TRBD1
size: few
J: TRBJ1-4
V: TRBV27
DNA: TGTGCCAGCAGCAGGAGGACAGGGGAAAATGAAAAACTGTTTTTT
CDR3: CASSRRTGENEKLFF

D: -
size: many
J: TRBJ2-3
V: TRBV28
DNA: TGTGCCAGCAGCTGGAGGGGCTCAGATACGCAGTATTTT
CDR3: CASSWRGSDTQYF

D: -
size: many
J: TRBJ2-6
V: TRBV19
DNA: TGTGCCAGTAGTACAGACCGGGGCCACTCTGGGGCCAACGTCCTGACTTTC
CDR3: CASSTDRGHSGANVLTF

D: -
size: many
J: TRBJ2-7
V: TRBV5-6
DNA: TGTGCCAGCAGCTTGGGAGAACTCAGGGGTAGCCTGGCCTACGAGCAGTACTTC
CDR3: CASSLGELRGSLAYEQYF

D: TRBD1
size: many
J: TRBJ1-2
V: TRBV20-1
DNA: TGCACCACAGGGGGCGAGAACTATGGCTACACCTTC
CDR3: CTTGGENYGYTF

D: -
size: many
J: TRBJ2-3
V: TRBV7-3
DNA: TGTGCCAGCAGCCTCACCCCGACAGATACGCAGTATTTT
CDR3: CASSLTPTDTQYF

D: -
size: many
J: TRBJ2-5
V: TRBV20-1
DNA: TGCAGTGCTAGGACGGGGGCAGAGACCCAGTACTTC
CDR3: CSARTGAETQYF

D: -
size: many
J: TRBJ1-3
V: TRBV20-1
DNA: TGCAGTGCTAGTCAGGGGCTTGGAAACACCATATATTTT
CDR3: CSASQGLGNTIYF

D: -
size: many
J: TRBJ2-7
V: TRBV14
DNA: TGTGCCAGCAGCCCGCTCAGGGGCAGGGACTACGAGCAGTACTTC
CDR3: CASSPLRGRDYEQYF

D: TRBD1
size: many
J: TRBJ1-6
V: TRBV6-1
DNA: TGTGCCAGTATTCGGACAGGGAAGGAGTTGCCCCTCCACTTT
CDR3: CASIRTGKELPLHF

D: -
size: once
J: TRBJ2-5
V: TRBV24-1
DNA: TGTGCCACCAGCGCACAGGGAGGAGAGACCCAGTACTTC
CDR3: CATSAQGGETQYF

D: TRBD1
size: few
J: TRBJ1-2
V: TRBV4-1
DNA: TGCGCCAGCAGCCAACCGACAGGGTGGTATGGCTACACCTTC
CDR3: CASSQPTGWYGYTF

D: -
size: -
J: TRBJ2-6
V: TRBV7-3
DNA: TGTGCCAGCAGCTGGGGAGGGGCCAACGTCCTGACTTTC
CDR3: CASSWGGANVLTF

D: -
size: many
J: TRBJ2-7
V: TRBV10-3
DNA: TGTGCCATCAGCTCCGTGGGGGACACCCTTAGTTACGAGCAGTACTTC
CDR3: CAISSVGDTLSYEQYF

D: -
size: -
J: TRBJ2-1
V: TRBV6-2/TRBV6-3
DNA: TGTGCCAGCAGCCGTACCCTAACCGAGCAGTTCTTC
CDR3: CASSRTLTEQFF

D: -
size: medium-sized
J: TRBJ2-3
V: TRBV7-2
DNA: TGTGCCAGCAGCTTAGGGCCGGGGGCTATCACAGATACGCAGTATTTT
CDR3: CASSLGPGAITDTQYF

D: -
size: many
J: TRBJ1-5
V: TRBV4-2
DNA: TGTGCCAGCAGCCAGGGGGGGGCGGCTATAAGCAATCAGCCCCAGCATTTT
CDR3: CASSQGGAAISNQPQHF

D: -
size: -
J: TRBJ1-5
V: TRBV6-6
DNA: TGTGCCAGCACTCGAGGCCCAGGGGAACATCAGCCCCAGCATTTT
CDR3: CASTRGPGEHQPQHF

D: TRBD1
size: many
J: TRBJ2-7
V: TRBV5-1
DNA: TGCGCCAGCAGCGTGGTAAGGGGGCCCTACGAGCAGTACTTC
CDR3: CASSVVRGPYEQYF

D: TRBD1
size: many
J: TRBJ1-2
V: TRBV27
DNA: TGTGCCGCCGCCGACAGGGGGGGCTATGGCTACACCTTC
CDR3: CAAADRGGYGYTF

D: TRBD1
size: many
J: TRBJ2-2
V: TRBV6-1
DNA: TGTGCCAGCACTAAGGACAGGGGGCGTACCGGGGAGCTGTTTTTT
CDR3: CASTKDRGRTGELFF

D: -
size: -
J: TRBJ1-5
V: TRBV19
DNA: TGTGCCAGTAGTATCGAACGGATCAATCAGCCCCAGCATTTT
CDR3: CASSIERINQPQHF

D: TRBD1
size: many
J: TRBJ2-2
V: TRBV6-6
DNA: TGTGCCAGCACCCACAGGGGCCGGACCGGGGAGCTGTTTTTT
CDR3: CASTHRGRTGELFF

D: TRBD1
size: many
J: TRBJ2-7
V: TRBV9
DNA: TGTGCCAGCAGCGTAGGGACAGGGGTCTACGAGCAGTACTTC
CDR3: CASSVGTGVYEQYF

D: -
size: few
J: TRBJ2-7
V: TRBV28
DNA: TGTGCCAGCAAATTAGGTGGGGGGACCTACGAGCAGTACTTC
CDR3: CASKLGGGTYEQYF

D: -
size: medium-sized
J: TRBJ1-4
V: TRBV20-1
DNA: TGCAGTGTCTCGGACAGTCTCAATGAAAAACTGTTTTTT
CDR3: CSVSDSLNEKLFF

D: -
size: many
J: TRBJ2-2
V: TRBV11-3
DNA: TGTGCCAGCAGCACGGGACTTTTGGGCGGGGAGCTGTTTTTT
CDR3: CASSTGLLGGELFF

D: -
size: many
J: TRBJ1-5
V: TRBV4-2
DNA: TGTGCCAGCAGCCAAGAAACAGGCGCTCAGCCCCAGCATTTT
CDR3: CASSQETGAQPQHF

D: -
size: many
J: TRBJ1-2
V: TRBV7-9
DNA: TGTGCCAGCAGCTTAGGGTCCGGCGAGGCCTATGGCTACACCTTC
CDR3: CASSLGSGEAYGYTF